These 21 T cell receptor beta chains were sequenced from one sample in a study of blood T cell repertoires in COVID-19. Clones were sequenced by immunoSEQ multiplex PCR, and TCRdb holds only the in-frame ones, with some missing. Of about 250,000 clones in the sample, 70% to 90% were seen once. Input material: peripheral blood. The origin of the receptors is a man between 18 and 29 years old with active or convalescent COVID-19.

The chain is built from TRBV30 and TRBJ1-4; D call uncertain. Between the trimmed V and J ends, which lost 3 bases and 8 bases, there was a span of 7 bases. Germline V gene lookup returns CDR1 GTSNPN and CDR2 SVGIG (reference sequence). The CDR3 covers 11 residues. The CDR3 sequence: CAWRAEEKLFF. The CDR3 DNA reads TGTGCCTGGAGGGCGGAGGAAAAACTGTTTTTT. Variable domain in full (rest from reference TRBV30 and TRBJ1-4): SQTIHQWPATLVQPVGSPLSLECTVEGTSNPNLYWYRQAAGRGLQLLFYSVGIGQISSEVPQNLSASRPQDRQFILSSKKLLLSDSGFYLCAWRAEEKLFFGSGTQLSVL.

This clone showed up just a few times. The genes are TRBV12-5 and TRBJ1-1; D uncertain. V lost 7 bases to trimming and J lost 6 bases, with 12 bases between them. Germline CDR1 LGHNT, CDR2 FRNRAP. The CDR3 runs to 12 residues. CDR3 bases: TGTGCTAGTGCCCGAGAATTCGCTGAAGCTTTCTTT. Its protein product is CASAREFAEAFF.

This chain links TRBV5-4 with TRBJ2-1; 9 positions match TRBD2. V lost 5 bases, J lost 5 bases, and 8 bases stayed unmatched. The germline V gene encodes CDR1 SGHNT and CDR2 YYREEE (reference sequence). This CDR3 has 15 residues. CDR3 in DNA: TGTGCCAGCAGTACGTGGGGACTAGCAAACAATGAGCAGTTCTTC. This gives the protein CASSTWGLANNEQFF.

The rearrangement uses TRBV9 and TRBJ1-2; D perhaps matches TRBD1 (6 bases). V shed 1 base and J shed 4 bases, with 11 bases lying between them. This CDR3 contains 14 residues. CDR1 is SGDLS, CDR2 YYNGEE, per germline. In DNA form, the CDR3 reads TGTGCCAGCAGCGTACAGGGGCTGGCCTATGGCTACACCTTC. Translating it yields CASSVQGLAYGYTF.

The gene calls are TRBV7-2 and TRBJ1-1; D remains unclear. CDR1 and CDR2 from the germline V gene are SGHTA and FQGNSA. The CDR3 is 15 amino acids. The ends were cut back, 5 bases at V and 0 bases at J, with 13 bases in the middle. CDR3: CASSTRRGMNTEAFF. In DNA, the CDR3 is TGTGCCAGCAGCACCCGACGGGGTATGAACACTGAAGCTTTCTTT.

This chain joins TRBV5-1 and TRBJ1-5, with D possibly matching TRBD1 (5 bases). This CDR3 is 16 amino acids long. Germline-derived CDR1 and CDR2 are SGHRS and YFSETQ. The ends were cut back, 2 bases at V and 2 bases at J, with 14 bases in the middle. The CDR3 region is CASSFGTGDGNQPQHF. CDR3 bases: TGCGCCAGCAGCTTTGGTACGGGGGATGGCAATCAGCCCCAGCATTTT.

V is TRBV27 and J is TRBJ2-1; D is ambiguous. From germline, CDR1 is MNHEY and CDR2 SMNVEV (reference sequence). This CDR3 comprises 17 residues. V lost 5 bases and J lost 0, with 17 bases in between. CDR3 bases: TGTGCCAGCAGTCCCCCCCTTCCAGCTAGCTCCTACAATGAGCAGTTCTTC. It translates to CASSPPLPASSYNEQFF.

V gene TRBV19 combines with J gene TRBJ1-1, with D uncertain. Germline V gene sequence: CDR1 LNHDA, CDR2 SQIVND (reference sequence). V was clipped by 0 bases and J by 5 bases, with 7 bases between them. The length of the CDR3 is 13 residues. As DNA, the CDR3 is TGTGCCAGTAGTATAGATCGCGGGACTGAAGCTTTCTTT. Amino acid sequence: CASSIDRGTEAFF.

The V gene is TRBV4-3, the J gene TRBJ2-7, with D perhaps TRBD1 (6 bases). Germline V gene lookup returns CDR1 LGHNA and CDR2 YSLEER. The CDR3 is made up of 18 amino acids. V was pared by 0 bases and J by 2 bases, with 20 bases between. The CDR3 DNA is TGCGCCAGCAGCCAAGAGAGTAATTTATGGGACATTACCTACGAGCAGTACTTC. Its protein is CASSQESNLWDITYEQYF.

This chain joins TRBV7-9 and TRBJ1-6; D is undetermined. The V gene's germline CDR1 is SEHNR and CDR2 FQNEAQ (reference sequence). CDR3 length: 15 amino acids. The V end was cut by 4 bases, the J end by 7 bases, with 14 bases between. In DNA, the CDR3 is TGTGCCAGCAGCTCAGAAGGACTGGGGAATTCACCCCTCCACTTT. Residues: CASSSEGLGNSPLHF.

The chain recombines TRBV10-3 with TRBJ1-2; the D gene is possibly TRBD1 (5 bases). CDR1 is ENHRY, CDR2 SYGVKD, per germline. This CDR3 contains 12 residues. V was shortened by 2 bases and J by 6 bases, with 7 bases between the two germline ends. CDR3 sequence: CAISEAGNGYTF. In DNA, the CDR3 is TGTGCCATCAGTGAGGCAGGGAATGGCTACACCTTC.

The J gene is TRBJ2-3, the V gene TRBV7-6; 10 bases match TRBD2. CDR3 length: 16 residues. Per the germline V gene, CDR1 is SGHVS and CDR2 is FNYEAQ. The ends lost 5 bases at V and 0 bases at J; junction bases unmatched: 5. The CDR3 bases are TGTGCCAGCAGCCCCAGTAGCGGGGGGAGCACAGATACGCAGTATTTT. It translates to CASSPSSGGSTDTQYF.

V and J are TRBV7-2 and TRBJ2-7, with 7 bases matching TRBD1. Germline V gene lookup returns CDR1 SGHTA and CDR2 FQGNSA. The CDR3 consists of 15 residues. J was trimmed by 0 bases and V by 4 bases; bases with no gene match: 6. The CDR3 bases are TGTGCCAGCAGCTCGAGGACAGGACCCTCCTACGAGCAGTACTTC. It encodes CASSSRTGPSYEQYF.

This chain connects TRBV7-9 to TRBJ1-1; 9 bases align to TRBD1. This CDR3 comprises 19 residues. The germline V gene has CDR1 SEHNR and CDR2 FQNEAQ (reference sequence). Germline trimming cut 7 bases from V and 0 bases from J; bases unmatched to any gene: 18. In DNA form, the CDR3 reads TGTGCCAGCATCACCGGGGACAGGGACGTTTGGGATATGAACACTGAAGCTTTCTTT. Amino acids: CASITGDRDVWDMNTEAFF.

The gene calls are TRBV19 and TRBJ2-1; D unresolved. The germline V gene has CDR1 LNHDA and CDR2 SQIVND (reference sequence). The V end lost 3 bases, the J end lost 6 bases, and 12 bases lay between the germline ends. CDR3 length: 14 amino acids. CDR3 residues: CASSMQAILNEQFF. The CDR3 DNA follows: TGTGCCAGTAGTATGCAAGCGATTCTCAATGAGCAGTTCTTC.

This clone was seen once. The V and J genes are TRBV18 and TRBJ1-3, with TRBD1 matching over 8 bases. The CDR3 spans 18 residues. The germline gives CDR1 KGHSH, CDR2 LQKENI. The V gene end was trimmed by 5 bases and the J gene end by 0 bases; junction bases not matched to a gene: 12. The DNA for the CDR3 is TGTGCCAGCTCATCTTTCACAGGGGGACAGTTCTCTGGAAACACCATATATTTT. Translation gives CASSSFTGGQFSGNTIYF.

The chain recombines TRBV10-1 with TRBJ2-1; 10 bases match TRBD2. This CDR3 has 16 residues. J was trimmed by 2 bases and V by 5 bases; bases with no gene match: 6. Germline-derived CDR1 and CDR2 are WNHNN and SYGVQD (reference sequence). The CDR3 reads CASSRGAGGTYNEQFF. CDR3 DNA: TGCGCCAGCAGTCGGGGAGCGGGGGGGACCTACAATGAGCAGTTCTTC.

The J gene is TRBJ1-1, the V gene TRBV6-5, with D tentatively TRBD1 (5 bases). Trimming took off 11 bases at V and 1 base at J, with 17 bases between the two ends. This CDR3 has 14 amino acids. CDR1 and CDR2 (germline): MNHEY, SVGAGI. CDR3 amino acids: CAGSSRTGNTEAFF. The CDR3 DNA reads TGTGCCGGCTCGAGCCGCACAGGGAACACTGAAGCTTTCTTT.

The rearrangement joins TRBV7-2 to TRBJ1-1, with a possible D match to TRBD1 (6 bases). The V gene's germline CDR1 is SGHTA and CDR2 FQGNSA. V was shortened by 7 bases and J by 6 bases, with 21 bases between the two germline ends. The CDR3 covers 15 residues. CDR3 coding DNA: TGTGCCAGCAATTTATTTGGGGGGGCAGACTCTGAAGCTTTCTTT. Its protein is CASNLFGGADSEAFF.

The chain has TRBV12-3 or TRBV12-4 and TRBJ2-7, with a possible D match to TRBD2 (6 bases). The CDR3 length is 12 residues. V was pared by 10 bases and J by 3 bases, with 13 bases between. The chain's CDR3 is CAIGGPGYEQYF. The CDR3 region has the DNA TGTGCCATCGGGGGACCTGGCTACGAGCAGTACTTC.

The rearrangement joins TRBV2 to TRBJ1-2; D might be TRBD1 (6 bases). The V end was cut by 3 bases, the J end by 0 bases, with 8 bases between. In germline, CDR1 is SNHLY, CDR2 FYNNEI. This CDR3 is 14 amino acids long. CDR3 sequence reads: CASSETGPNYGYTF. CDR3 coding DNA: TGTGCCAGCAGTGAGACAGGACCTAACTATGGCTACACCTTC. Filled out from reference TRBV2 and TRBJ1-2, the complete variable domain reads EPEVTQTPSHQVTQMGQEVILRCVPISNHLYFYWYRQILGQKVEFLVSFYNNEISEKSEIFDDQFSVERPDGSNFTLKIRSTKLEDSAMYFCASSETGPNYGYTFGSGTRLTVV.